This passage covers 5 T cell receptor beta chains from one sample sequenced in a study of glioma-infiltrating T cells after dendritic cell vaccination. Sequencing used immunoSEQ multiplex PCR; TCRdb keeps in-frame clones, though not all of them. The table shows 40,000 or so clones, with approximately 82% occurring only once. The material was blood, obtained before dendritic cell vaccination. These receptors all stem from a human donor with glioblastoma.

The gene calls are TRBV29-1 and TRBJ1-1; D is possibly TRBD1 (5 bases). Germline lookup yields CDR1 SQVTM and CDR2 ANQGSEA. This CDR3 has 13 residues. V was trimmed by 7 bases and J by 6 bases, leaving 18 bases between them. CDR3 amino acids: CSGFAGPNSEAFF. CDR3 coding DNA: TGCAGCGGATTTGCAGGGCCCAATTCTGAAGCTTTCTTT.

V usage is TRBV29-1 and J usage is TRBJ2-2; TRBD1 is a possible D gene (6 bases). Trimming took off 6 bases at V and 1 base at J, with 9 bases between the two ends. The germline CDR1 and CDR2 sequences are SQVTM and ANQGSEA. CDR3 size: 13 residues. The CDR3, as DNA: TGCAGCGTCCGACAGGAGAACACCGGGGAGCTGTTTTTT. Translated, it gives CSVRQENTGELFF.

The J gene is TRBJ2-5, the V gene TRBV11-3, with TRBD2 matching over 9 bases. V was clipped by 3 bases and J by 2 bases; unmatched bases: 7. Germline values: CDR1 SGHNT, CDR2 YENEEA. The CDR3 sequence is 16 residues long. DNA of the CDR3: TGTGCCAGCAGCTTTGGACTAGCGACGGGTCAAGAGACCCAGTACTTC. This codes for CASSFGLATGQETQYF. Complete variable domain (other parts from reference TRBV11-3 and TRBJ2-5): EAGVVQSPRYKIIEKKQPVAFWCNPISGHNTLYWYLQNLGQGPELLIRYENEEAVDDSQLPKDRFSAERLKGVDSTLKIQPAELGDSAVYLCASSFGLATGQETQYFGPGTRLLVL.

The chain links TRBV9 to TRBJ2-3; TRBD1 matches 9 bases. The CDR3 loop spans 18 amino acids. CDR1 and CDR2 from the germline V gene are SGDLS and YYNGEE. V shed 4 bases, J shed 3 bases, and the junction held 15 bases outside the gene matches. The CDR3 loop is CASSSEGGGQGITDTQYF. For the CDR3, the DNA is TGTGCCAGCAGCTCGGAGGGGGGAGGACAGGGGATAACAGATACGCAGTATTTT.

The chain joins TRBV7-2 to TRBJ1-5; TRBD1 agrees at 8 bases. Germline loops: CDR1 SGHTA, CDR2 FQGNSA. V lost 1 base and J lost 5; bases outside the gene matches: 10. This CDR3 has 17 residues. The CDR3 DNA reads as TGTGCCAGCAGCTTAGTTACCGGGACAGGTGCCTATCAGCCCCAGCATTTT. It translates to CASSLVTGTGAYQPQHF.